These T cell receptor beta chains were read from a single sample in a study of cytomegalovirus exposure and HLA in healthy donors. Assay used: immunoSEQ multiplex PCR; TCRdb lists only in-frame clones, some missing. There are fewer than 95,000 clones in the sample; roughly 63% occur only once, and 20% to 25% lies in the top ten. Sequenced sample: PBMCs. The source is a woman aged 45-59 years in good health and CMV-seropositive. CDR3s include the opening cysteine and the closing phenylalanine or tryptophan. The D gene is left open where the match is weak. Expanded clones are given a class, and other clones once, few, many or no size at all.

v_call: TRBV7-8
d_call: .
j_call: TRBJ1-2
clone_size: .
cdr3_nt: TGTGCCAGCAGCTTTGAGGGCAGGGGTGACCCTAACTATGGCTACACCTTC
cdr3_aa: CASSFEGRGDPNYGYTF

v_call: TRBV30
d_call: .
j_call: TRBJ1-5
clone_size: .
cdr3_nt: TGTGCCTGGAGAGGACACTTCAATCAGCCCCAGCATTTT
cdr3_aa: CAWRGHFNQPQHF

v_call: TRBV15
d_call: TRBD1
j_call: TRBJ1-5
clone_size: .
cdr3_nt: TGTGCCACCAGACAGACAGGGGGGAGCAATCAGCCCCAGCATTTT
cdr3_aa: CATRQTGGSNQPQHF

v_call: TRBV4-2
d_call: TRBD1
j_call: TRBJ1-3
clone_size: few
cdr3_nt: TGTGCCAGCAGCCAAGATTGGACAGGGGGGGCTGGAAACACCATATATTTT
cdr3_aa: CASSQDWTGGAGNTIYF

v_call: TRBV5-3
d_call: TRBD2
j_call: TRBJ2-1
clone_size: .
cdr3_nt: TGTGCCAGAAGCTGCGGTGCGGGGAGTAGCGGGGACTACAATGAGCAGTTCTTC
cdr3_aa: CARSCGAGSSGDYNEQFF

v_call: TRBV29-1
d_call: .
j_call: TRBJ1-4
clone_size: .
cdr3_nt: TGCAGCGTTGAAGATGGGGGCGGGGAAAAACTGTTTTTT
cdr3_aa: CSVEDGGGEKLFF

v_call: TRBV5-1
d_call: .
j_call: TRBJ1-4
clone_size: .
cdr3_nt: TGCGCCAGCAGCTCAAGGGGTGAAAAACTGTTTTTT
cdr3_aa: CASSSRGEKLFF

v_call: TRBV6-6
d_call: TRBD1
j_call: TRBJ1-2
clone_size: few
cdr3_nt: TGTGCCAGCAGTCAGACAGGGGCATTACTCTATGGCTACACCTTC
cdr3_aa: CASSQTGALLYGYTF

v_call: TRBV6-1
d_call: .
j_call: TRBJ2-3
clone_size: .
cdr3_nt: TGTGCCAGCAGTGTCCCCAGGGTGAGCACAGATACGCAGTATTTT
cdr3_aa: CASSVPRVSTDTQYF

v_call: TRBV7-8
d_call: .
j_call: TRBJ2-7
clone_size: .
cdr3_nt: TGTGCCAGCAGCTCGCACCGGTTTATTGCCGGACAGAAATACGAGCAGTACTTC
cdr3_aa: CASSSHRFIAGQKYEQYF

v_call: TRBV5-1
d_call: TRBD2
j_call: TRBJ2-5
clone_size: once
cdr3_nt: TGCGCCAGCAGCTTGGCCCTAGCGGGGGGGGAGACCCAGTACTTC
cdr3_aa: CASSLALAGGETQYF

v_call: TRBV11-2
d_call: TRBD1
j_call: TRBJ1-2
clone_size: .
cdr3_nt: TGTGCCAGCAGCTTAGAAGAGACAGGGGGCTATGGCTACACCTTC
cdr3_aa: CASSLEETGGYGYTF

v_call: TRBV5-1
d_call: TRBD2
j_call: TRBJ2-3
clone_size: .
cdr3_nt: TGCGCCAGCAGCTCGACTAGCGGGAGCACAGATACGCAGTATTTT
cdr3_aa: CASSSTSGSTDTQYF

v_call: TRBV2
d_call: .
j_call: TRBJ2-5
clone_size: .
cdr3_nt: TGTGCCAGCAGCCCATTTACGGGAGCGCAAGAGACCCAGTACTTC
cdr3_aa: CASSPFTGAQETQYF

v_call: TRBV19
d_call: .
j_call: TRBJ2-1
clone_size: .
cdr3_nt: TGTGCCAGTAGTATAGGGCAGGGCGGTATCGAGTTCTTC
cdr3_aa: CASSIGQGGIEFF

v_call: TRBV6-1
d_call: .
j_call: TRBJ2-4
clone_size: few
cdr3_nt: TGTGCCAGCAGTCAACTAGTTATAGCCAAAAACATTCAGTACTTC
cdr3_aa: CASSQLVIAKNIQYF

v_call: TRBV30
d_call: .
j_call: TRBJ2-4
clone_size: .
cdr3_nt: TGTGCCTGGAGTGTACGAACTTTAAACATTCAGTACTTC
cdr3_aa: CAWSVRTLNIQYF

v_call: TRBV27
d_call: .
j_call: TRBJ2-1
clone_size: many
cdr3_nt: .
cdr3_aa: CASSFGDGQPFF

v_call: TRBV6-1
d_call: TRBD1
j_call: TRBJ2-7
clone_size: few
cdr3_nt: TGTGCCAGCACCTACCGACAGGGGGGTGGCTACGAGCAGTACTTC
cdr3_aa: CASTYRQGGGYEQYF

v_call: TRBV7-2
d_call: .
j_call: TRBJ2-1
clone_size: .
cdr3_nt: TGTGCCAGCAGCTTAGTAGCAGTTGCACATGAGCAGTTCTTC
cdr3_aa: CASSLVAVAHEQFF

v_call: TRBV4-1
d_call: TRBD2
j_call: TRBJ2-5
clone_size: few
cdr3_nt: TGCGCCAGCAGCCAAGCAGCGGGGGGGCAAGAGACCCAGTACTTC
cdr3_aa: CASSQAAGGQETQYF

v_call: TRBV5-1
d_call: .
j_call: TRBJ1-1
clone_size: .
cdr3_nt: TGCGCCAGCAGCCCCGAGAACACAGCGAACACTGAAGCTTTCTTT
cdr3_aa: CASSPENTANTEAFF

v_call: TRBV6-4
d_call: TRBD1
j_call: TRBJ1-5
clone_size: .
cdr3_nt: TGTGCCAGCAGTCCCAGGACAGGGGGAATGAATCAGCCCCAGCATTTT
cdr3_aa: CASSPRTGGMNQPQHF

v_call: TRBV16
d_call: .
j_call: TRBJ1-2
clone_size: few
cdr3_nt: TGTGCCAGCAGCCTAACTGACTATGGCTACACCTTC
cdr3_aa: CASSLTDYGYTF

v_call: TRBV18
d_call: .
j_call: TRBJ2-5
clone_size: few
cdr3_nt: TGTGCCAGCTCACCCCTAGTCCAAGAGACCCAGTACTTC
cdr3_aa: CASSPLVQETQYF

v_call: TRBV28
d_call: TRBD2
j_call: TRBJ2-7
clone_size: .
cdr3_nt: TGTGCCAGCAGTTTAAGGCCCTTAGCGGGGGTCTCCTACGAGCAGTACTTC
cdr3_aa: CASSLRPLAGVSYEQYF

v_call: TRBV4-1
d_call: .
j_call: TRBJ2-3
clone_size: few
cdr3_nt: TGCGCCAGCAGCCAACTAACCAACAGGGACCCTTTCACAGATACGCAGTATTTT
cdr3_aa: CASSQLTNRDPFTDTQYF

v_call: TRBV5-1
d_call: TRBD2
j_call: TRBJ2-3
clone_size: .
cdr3_nt: TGCGCCAGCAGCCCGGGATGGGCTAGCGGGGGAAAAGATACGCAGTATTTT
cdr3_aa: CASSPGWASGGKDTQYF

v_call: TRBV28
d_call: TRBD1
j_call: TRBJ1-2
clone_size: .
cdr3_nt: TGTGCCAGCAGTTTGGGACAGATTGATGGCTACACCTTC
cdr3_aa: CASSLGQIDGYTF

v_call: TRBV7-6
d_call: TRBD2
j_call: TRBJ2-3
clone_size: .
cdr3_nt: TGTGCCAGCAGCTTGGGAACGGGGGGAGATACGCAGTATTTT
cdr3_aa: CASSLGTGGDTQYF

v_call: TRBV9
d_call: .
j_call: TRBJ1-4
clone_size: .
cdr3_nt: TGTGCCAGCAACCCCAGCGGTGCAACTAATGAAAAACTGTTTTTT
cdr3_aa: CASNPSGATNEKLFF

v_call: TRBV4-3
d_call: .
j_call: TRBJ1-1
clone_size: .
cdr3_nt: TGCGCCAGCAGCCAAGATCCTAGAAGGGAAGCTTTCTTT
cdr3_aa: CASSQDPRREAFF

v_call: TRBV7-9
d_call: .
j_call: TRBJ1-5
clone_size: few
cdr3_nt: TGTGCCAGCAGCTTTTCAGGGGGCAATCAGCCCCAGCATTTT
cdr3_aa: CASSFSGGNQPQHF

v_call: TRBV4-1
d_call: .
j_call: TRBJ1-2
clone_size: few
cdr3_nt: TGCGCCAGCAACACACCCCAGGAAGGCTACACCTTC
cdr3_aa: CASNTPQEGYTF

v_call: TRBV7-9
d_call: .
j_call: TRBJ1-2
clone_size: .
cdr3_nt: TGTGCCAGCAGCAACCCCGACAGCTATGGCTACACCTTC
cdr3_aa: CASSNPDSYGYTF

v_call: TRBV14
d_call: TRBD1
j_call: TRBJ1-2
clone_size: .
cdr3_nt: TGTGCCAGCAGCCGAGGACAGGGCCACTATGGCTACACCTTC
cdr3_aa: CASSRGQGHYGYTF

v_call: TRBV19
d_call: .
j_call: TRBJ1-2
clone_size: few
cdr3_nt: TGTGCCAGTAGTATAGCTTCAGGACAGTCCTATGGCTACACCTTC
cdr3_aa: CASSIASGQSYGYTF

v_call: TRBV2
d_call: .
j_call: TRBJ1-2
clone_size: .
cdr3_nt: TGTGCCAGCAGTGATTGGACAGCTGGTGGCTACACCTTC
cdr3_aa: CASSDWTAGGYTF

v_call: TRBV6-1
d_call: TRBD2
j_call: TRBJ2-1
clone_size: .
cdr3_nt: TGTGCCAGCATATCGAGCGGGGGAATGGAGCAGTTCTTC
cdr3_aa: CASISSGGMEQFF

v_call: TRBV19
d_call: .
j_call: TRBJ1-6
clone_size: .
cdr3_nt: TGTGCCAGTAGGCCCCAGAATTCACCCCTCCACTTT
cdr3_aa: CASRPQNSPLHF

v_call: TRBV11-1
d_call: .
j_call: TRBJ1-1
clone_size: .
cdr3_nt: TGTGCCAGCAGCTTAGGACCGGGGACTGAAGCTTTCTTT
cdr3_aa: CASSLGPGTEAFF

v_call: TRBV15
d_call: TRBD1
j_call: TRBJ2-1
clone_size: .
cdr3_nt: TGTGCCACCAGCAGCCCGACAGGGGGTCGCAATGAGCAGTTCTTC
cdr3_aa: CATSSPTGGRNEQFF

v_call: TRBV6-6
d_call: .
j_call: TRBJ1-1
clone_size: .
cdr3_nt: TGTGCCAGCAGAAATACAGGGCCTCTCATGAACACTGAAGCTTTCTTT
cdr3_aa: CASRNTGPLMNTEAFF

v_call: TRBV15
d_call: TRBD2
j_call: TRBJ2-1
clone_size: once
cdr3_nt: TGTGCCACCAGCAGAGAGAGGCTAGCGGGGGACCAGCAGTTCTTC
cdr3_aa: CATSRERLAGDQQFF

v_call: TRBV2
d_call: .
j_call: TRBJ1-2
clone_size: .
cdr3_nt: TGTGCCAGCAGTGAAAGTCGGAACTATGGCTACACCTTC
cdr3_aa: CASSESRNYGYTF

v_call: TRBV21-1
d_call: .
j_call: TRBJ1-2
clone_size: .
cdr3_nt: TGTGCCAGCAGCAATTACGACCCGGGACAGCCTAACTATGGCTACACCTTC
cdr3_aa: CASSNYDPGQPNYGYTF

v_call: TRBV7-2
d_call: TRBD1
j_call: TRBJ1-1
clone_size: .
cdr3_nt: TGTGCCAGCAGCGTGACAGGGGGCGGCACTGAAGCTTTCTTT
cdr3_aa: CASSVTGGGTEAFF

v_call: TRBV6-5
d_call: TRBD1
j_call: TRBJ2-2
clone_size: few
cdr3_nt: TGTGCCAGCGGCCGGGACAGGGTTAACACCGGGGAGCTGTTTTTT
cdr3_aa: CASGRDRVNTGELFF

v_call: TRBV29-1
d_call: TRBD2
j_call: TRBJ2-5
clone_size: few
cdr3_nt: TGCAGCGTAGTACTAGCGAACTACCAAGAGACCCAGTACTTC
cdr3_aa: CSVVLANYQETQYF

v_call: TRBV29-1
d_call: .
j_call: TRBJ1-5
clone_size: few
cdr3_nt: TGCAGCGTCGGTGACAGGTTAAGGTTGGGCAATCAGCCCCAGCATTTT
cdr3_aa: CSVGDRLRLGNQPQHF

v_call: TRBV2
d_call: .
j_call: TRBJ1-5
clone_size: .
cdr3_nt: TGTGCCAGCAGTGGAGGGGGGGGGCTTCAGCCCCAGCATTTT
cdr3_aa: CASSGGGGLQPQHF

v_call: TRBV28
d_call: TRBD1
j_call: TRBJ1-5
clone_size: once
cdr3_nt: TGTGCCAGCAATTTCCAGGGGGCACGCAATCAGCCCCAGCATTTT
cdr3_aa: CASNFQGARNQPQHF

v_call: TRBV7-6
d_call: TRBD2
j_call: TRBJ2-7
clone_size: few
cdr3_nt: TGTGCCAGCAGCTTAACTAGCGGGGGGAGTGAGCAGTACTTC
cdr3_aa: CASSLTSGGSEQYF

v_call: TRBV6-5
d_call: .
j_call: TRBJ2-3
clone_size: .
cdr3_nt: TGTGCCAGCAGTTACGGCCCAGGGGCAGATACGCAGTATTTT
cdr3_aa: CASSYGPGADTQYF